The 11 T cell receptor beta chains below come from one sample, sequenced in a study of cytomegalovirus exposure and HLA in healthy donors. The PCR had 60 Vbeta and 13 Jbeta primers. The table came from immunoSEQ multiplex PCR; TCRdb's copy has only in-frame clones and leaves some out. Here the sample spans about 180,000 clones, more than 75% being singletons. Sequenced input: PBMCs. The receptors come from a woman aged 25 to 39 in good health and CMV-seropositive.

The chain employs TRBV27 and TRBJ2-1; 11 bases agree with TRBD2. This CDR3 is built from 17 residues. Trimming took 1 base from V and 4 from J; bases not matched to a gene: 6. Germline loops: CDR1 MNHEY, CDR2 SMNVEV (reference sequence). The CDR3, as DNA: TGTGCCAGCAGTTTATATCTAGCGGGGGGCCGGTACAATGAGCAGTTCTTC. Residues: CASSLYLAGGRYNEQFF.

The CDR3 sequence: CASSLMGGATYEQYF. In DNA, the CDR3 is TGTGCCAGCAGTTTAATGGGAGGGGCAACCTACGAGCAGTACTTC. This chain uses TRBV28 with TRBJ2-7; 7 bases line up with TRBD2. Germline assignment: CDR1 MDHEN and CDR2 SYDVKM. V gave up 2 bases and J gave up 2 bases; unmatched junction bases: 6. The CDR3 runs to 15 residues.

This chain connects TRBV28 to TRBJ1-1, with 7 bases identical to TRBD1. V was pared by 5 bases and J by 6 bases, with 9 bases of the junction left unmatched. This CDR3 is 14 amino acids long. Per the germline V gene, CDR1 is MDHEN and CDR2 is SYDVKM. The CDR3 loop is CASSQNRGRPEAFF. CDR3 in DNA: TGTGCCAGCAGTCAAAACAGGGGTCGGCCTGAAGCTTTCTTT.

This CDR3 reads CASSQPYRESASPLHF. The CDR3, as DNA: TGTGCCAGCAGCCAACCCTACAGGGAGTCGGCGTCACCCCTCCACTTT. The rearrangement links TRBV4-2 to TRBJ1-6, with D perhaps TRBD1 (6 bases). Between the trimmed V and J ends, which lost 2 bases and 10 bases, there was a span of 18 bases. The CDR3 runs 16 residues. The germline V gene encodes CDR1 LGHNA and CDR2 YNFKEQ.

This clone has just a few counts. This rearrangement joins TRBV4-1 to TRBJ1-6, with a weak D call TRBD1 (5 bases). V was pared by 2 bases and J by 8 bases, with 10 bases between. CDR3 length: 14 residues. Per the germline V gene, CDR1 is MGHRA and CDR2 is YSYEKL. The DNA of the CDR3 is TGCGCCAGCAGCCAACTAGACAGAGATTCACCCCTCCACTTT. Translating gives CASSQLDRDSPLHF.

The chain employs TRBV7-2 and TRBJ1-2; 8 bases are shared with TRBD1. J was trimmed by 4 bases and V by 1 base; bases with no gene match: 5. The CDR3 is 15 residues long. Per the germline V gene, CDR1 is SGHTA and CDR2 is FQGNSA. The CDR3 region is CASSLDPGGGYGYTF. The CDR3 DNA reads TGTGCCAGCAGCTTAGATCCAGGGGGCGGCTATGGCTACACCTTC.

The chain has TRBV7-2 and TRBJ2-1; TRBD2 aligns across 15 bases. This CDR3 is built from 16 residues. The germline CDR1 and CDR2 sequences are SGHTA and FQGNSA. The trim removed 4 bases at V and 9 bases at J, leaving 7 bases unmatched. The CDR3 nucleotides read TGTGCCAGCAGCTGGACTAGCGGGGGGGCGGGGGGTGAGCAGTTCTTC. Translated: CASSWTSGGAGGEQFF.

The gene calls are TRBV10-1 and TRBJ2-1; 9 bases map to TRBD2. The V and J ends lost 0 bases and 6 bases, in that order; junction bases with no gene match: 9. The germline CDR1 and CDR2 sequences are WNHNN and SYGVQD (reference sequence). This CDR3 has 17 amino acids. The CDR3 protein is CASSESRIAGAPNEQFF. The CDR3 nucleotides are TGCGCCAGCAGTGAGTCAAGAATAGCGGGGGCCCCCAATGAGCAGTTCTTC.

The rearrangement joins TRBV15 to TRBJ2-3; 10 bases are a match to TRBD1. This CDR3 is built from 15 residues. CDR1 and CDR2 (germline): LNHNV, YYDKDF (reference sequence). The junction had 3 bases not matched to a gene; V was cut back by 2 bases and J by 4 bases. CDR3 region: CATSRRQGASDTQYF. The CDR3 DNA is TGTGCCACCAGCAGAAGACAGGGGGCATCAGATACGCAGTATTTT.

The chain carries TRBV5-1 and TRBJ2-1; 10 bases map to TRBD2. V trimming: 2 bases; J trimming: 7 bases; junction bases outside the gene matches: 6. The CDR3 is 15 residues long. Germline V CDR1 and CDR2: SGHRS, YFSETQ. This CDR3 reads CASSLGTSVVNEQFF. CDR3 sequence (DNA): TGCGCCAGCAGCTTAGGGACTAGCGTGGTGAATGAGCAGTTCTTC.

The CDR3 reads CAWERGVNNEQFF. The CDR3 DNA sequence: TGTGCCTGGGAGCGGGGGGTGAACAATGAGCAGTTCTTC. This chain joins TRBV30 and TRBJ2-1; 9 nucleotides match TRBD2. With 5 bases clipped from V and 5 bases from J, the junction kept 4 bases outside the gene matches. The CDR3 has 13 amino acids. The germline CDR1 and CDR2 sequences are GTSNPN and SVGIG (reference sequence).